The rows below give T cell receptor beta chains drawn from one sample of a study of blood T cells in healthy people across ages. TCRdb processed the 5' RACE reads anew with MiXCR; each CDR3 protein has one entry. The sample contains hundreds of thousands of distinct CDR3 sequences, 40% to 65% of which appear only once. The source material was blood. These receptors all come from a woman older than 75 in good health. Each CDR3 is given with its conserved first and last residue. A D gene is named only where the DNA matches it firmly. Clone size appears in some rows only: once, few, many, or a class for an expanded clone.

TGTGCCAGCAGCCCCCGGTCGGGACTAGCGGGAAAAACCTACGAGCAGTACTTC CASSPRSGLAGKTYEQYF TRBD2 TRBJ2-7 many TRBV3-1
TGTGCCAGCAGCTTAATCACAGGGGGACATGGCTACACCTTC CASSLITGGHGYTF TRBD1 TRBJ1-2 NA TRBV7-9
TGTGCCAGCAGCCAAAATGGGCCCACAGATACGCAGTATTTT CASSQNGPTDTQYF NA TRBJ2-3 NA TRBV7-3
TGTGCCAGCAGCATAGCTAGCGGGGGCGTCGGGGAGCTGTTTTTT CASSIASGGVGELFF TRBD2 TRBJ2-2 NA TRBV7-2
TGTGCCAGCAGCCGTCCGGGACGGAATAATTCACCCCTCCACTTT CASSRPGRNNSPLHF NA TRBJ1-6 few TRBV12-3/TRBV12-4
TGTGCCAGCAGCCAAGGGGCTAGCGACGATACGCAGTATTTT CASSQGASDDTQYF NA TRBJ2-3 NA TRBV4-2
TGCAGTGCTATGGCGGTTGAGTTCACTGAAGCTTTCTTT CSAMAVEFTEAFF NA TRBJ1-1 NA TRBV20-1
TGCGCCAGCAGCTTGGTTGGGATGCAAGAGACCCAGTACTTC CASSLVGMQETQYF NA TRBJ2-5 NA TRBV5-1
TGTGCCAGCACTAAGGGGTACGAGCAGTACTTC CASTKGYEQYF NA TRBJ2-7 many TRBV12-3/TRBV12-4
TGTGCCGTGGGGACAGGGCCGGGCGAGCAGTACTTC CAVGTGPGEQYF TRBD1 TRBJ2-7 NA TRBV10-3
TGCAGTGCTAGGTGGAGACAGTTAGGGTTCGGTGACGAGCAGTACTTC CSARWRQLGFGDEQYF NA TRBJ2-7 NA TRBV20-1
TGTGCCAGCAGCCAAGGACTAGCGGGGGGACCCGAGCAGTACTTC CASSQGLAGGPEQYF TRBD2 TRBJ2-7 NA TRBV4-2
TGTGCCAGCAGTTACCTAGGTCGGGAGGGCCACTACGAGCAGTACTTC CASSYLGREGHYEQYF TRBD2 TRBJ2-7 NA TRBV6-2/TRBV6-3
TGTGCCAGCAGTTTCCAGCCCGCTAGCACAGATACGCAGTATTTT CASSFQPASTDTQYF NA TRBJ2-3 NA TRBV12-3/TRBV12-4
TGCAGCGTTTTACCGCTGAACACTGAAGCTTTCTTT CSVLPLNTEAFF NA TRBJ1-1 NA TRBV29-1
TGCAGTGCTAGTTACCAGACCACAGATACGCAGTATTTT CSASYQTTDTQYF NA TRBJ2-3 many TRBV20-1
TGCGCCAGCAGCTGGGGTGGCAGCGGGGCCTATGGATACACCTTC CASSWGGSGAYGYTF NA TRBJ1-2 once TRBV5-1
TGCAGTGCTAGAGATCTCCCCGCGGCTTTCTTT CSARDLPAAFF NA TRBJ1-1 once TRBV20-1
TGTGCCAGCACCCATTCAGATACGCAGTATTTT CASTHSDTQYF NA TRBJ2-3 NA TRBV6-6
TGCGCCAGCAGCCAAGCACTAGCGGGGGAGCAGTACTTC CASSQALAGEQYF TRBD2 TRBJ2-7 NA TRBV4-3
TGCAGTGCCGACACCGGGACAGGGGGTTATGGCTACACCTTC CSADTGTGGYGYTF TRBD1 TRBJ1-2 NA TRBV20-1
TGTGCCAGCCTCGGCCTAGCGGGGGTCGTGCACAACACCGGGGAGCTGTTTTTT CASLGLAGVVHNTGELFF TRBD2 TRBJ2-2 few TRBV6-2/TRBV6-3
TGTGCCAGCAGTTCTGCCAGGCAAGAGACCCAGTACTTC CASSSARQETQYF NA TRBJ2-5 many TRBV12-3/TRBV12-4
TGTGCCAGCAGCTTAGTGGCCAGGAACTCCTACAATGAGCGGTACTTC CASSLVARNSYNERYF NA TRBJ2-1 NA TRBV7-2
TGTGCCAGCAGCTTAGCGGGAGGGCCGGCGAATGAGCAGTTCTTC CASSLAGGPANEQFF TRBD2 TRBJ2-1 many TRBV7-2
TGTGCTAGCAGTCTTCGGACTAGCGGTCGCAACTCCTACAATGAGCAGTTCTTC CASSLRTSGRNSYNEQFF TRBD2 TRBJ2-1 once TRBV7-7
TGTGCCAGCAACAGGGCCGGCTCTGGAAACACCATATATTTT CASNRAGSGNTIYF NA TRBJ1-3 NA TRBV6-1
TGTGCCAGTAGAGGGGTGGGCACAGATACGCAGTATTTT CASRGVGTDTQYF NA TRBJ2-3 once TRBV27
TGTGCCAGCAGACTGAGGACTGAAGCTTTCTTT CASRLRTEAFF NA TRBJ1-1 many TRBV27
TGCAGCGTTGTTCCTCTCGGGGCCAACGTCCTGACTTTC CSVVPLGANVLTF NA TRBJ2-6 many TRBV29-1
TGTGCCAGCAGCTCTGTAGGGACGCTCGGAGGTGAGCAGTACTTC CASSSVGTLGGEQYF NA TRBJ2-7 few TRBV7-2
TGCAGTGCTAGACGGACAGGGCACATGAACACTGAAGCTTTCTTT CSARRTGHMNTEAFF TRBD1 TRBJ1-1 NA TRBV20-1
TGTGCCACCAGGGGAGCGGGGGGGAATCCAACCTACAATGAGCAGTTCTTC CATRGAGGNPTYNEQFF TRBD2 TRBJ2-1 NA TRBV15
TGTGCCACCAGCAGGACAGATAGCAATCAGCCCCAGCATTTT CATSRTDSNQPQHF NA TRBJ1-5 NA TRBV15
TGTGCCAGCAGCAAGGGGACAGGGGGCACAACTAATGAAAAACTGTTTTTT CASSKGTGGTTNEKLFF NA TRBJ1-4 once TRBV21-1
TGTGCCAGCAGTTTCGGGCACAGGGGTAGGGATACGCAGTATTTT CASSFGHRGRDTQYF TRBD1 TRBJ2-3 NA TRBV12-3/TRBV12-4
TGCAGTGCTCTTACGGCGGGACTAGCCAAAAACATTCAGTACTTC CSALTAGLAKNIQYF NA TRBJ2-4 NA TRBV20-1
TGTGCCAGCAGCTCCCACATCACAGATACGCAGTATTTT CASSSHITDTQYF NA TRBJ2-3 NA TRBV7-2
TGTGCCAGCAGTGTCCCAGGCCGCTCTGGAAACACCATATATTTT CASSVPGRSGNTIYF NA TRBJ1-3 NA TRBV27
TGTGCCAGCAGTTCCCGGACAGGGGGCCACGAGCAGTACTTC CASSSRTGGHEQYF TRBD1 TRBJ2-7 NA TRBV28